The 14 T cell receptor beta chains given below trace back to one sample, sequenced in a study of blood T cell repertoires in COVID-19. Repertoires were generated with immunoSEQ multiplex PCR, while TCRdb's copy carries only in-frame clones and drops some. The profile shows more than 200,000 clones, roughly 86% of them singletons. The sequenced sample was peripheral blood. The receptors shown here come from a woman aged 55-69 years with COVID-19, enrolled during active disease.

The J gene is TRBJ1-2, the V gene TRBV28, with no clear D. V was clipped by 5 bases and J by 6 bases, with 16 bases between them. From germline, CDR1 is MDHEN and CDR2 SYDVKM. The CDR3 sequence is 14 residues long. CDR3 in DNA: TGTGCCAGCAGTCCCCCAGGAACTCCGAATGGCTACACCTTC. Translating gives CASSPPGTPNGYTF.

The chain links TRBV3-1 (or the pseudogene TRBV3-2) to TRBJ1-5; D ambiguous. The V and J ends lost 0 bases and 7 bases respectively, with 10 bases between them. The CDR3 has 14 amino acids. CDR1 LGHDT and CDR2 YNNKEL come from the germline V gene (reference sequence). Here the CDR3 DNA reads TGTGCCAGCAGCCAAGATACAAGTAACCAGCCCCAGCATTTT. It yields the protein CASSQDTSNQPQHF.

This clone was recorded once. The chain links TRBV5-1 to TRBJ1-2, with TRBD1 matching over 8 bases. This CDR3 contains 14 residues. The germline gives CDR1 SGHRS, CDR2 YFSETQ. V lost 4 bases and J lost 2; bases outside the gene matches: 4. CDR3 sequence (DNA): TGCGCCAGCAGCGGAACAGGGGGGAACTATGGCTACACCTTC. Protein sequence: CASSGTGGNYGYTF.

The genes are TRBV4-2 and TRBJ2-5; 9 bases agree with TRBD1. CDR3 length: 16 amino acids. V shed 0 bases and J 7 bases; nucleotides not matched to a gene: 9. The germline CDR1 and CDR2 sequences are LGHNA and YNFKEQ. CDR3 sequence: CASSQDRTGDSGTQYF. The CDR3 DNA is TGTGCCAGCAGCCAAGACCGGACAGGGGACTCCGGGACCCAGTACTTC.

This clone has ten or more counts. This sequence joins TRBV2 and TRBJ2-7; possibly TRBD2 for D (6 bases). Trimming stripped 8 bases from V and 1 base from J, with 12 bases between. Germline-derived CDR1 and CDR2 are SNHLY and FYNNEI. CDR3 length: 13 amino acids. CDR3 amino acids: CASATAGSYEQYF. Here the CDR3 DNA reads TGTGCCAGCGCGACGGCGGGGTCCTACGAGCAGTACTTC. Filled out from reference TRBV2 and TRBJ2-7, the complete variable domain reads EPEVTQTPSHQVTQMGQEVILRCVPISNHLYFYWYRQILGQKVEFLVSFYNNEISEKSEIFDDQFSVERPDGSNFTLKIRSTKLEDSAMYFCASATAGSYEQYFGPGTRLTVT.

The V call is TRBV4-1, the J call TRBJ2-1, with TRBD1 identical over 7 bases. From germline, CDR1 is MGHRA and CDR2 YSYEKL. The V gene end was trimmed by 5 bases and the J gene end by 1 base; junction bases not matched to a gene: 5. This CDR3 is built from 15 residues. The CDR3 reads CASSKGQLSYNEQFF. For the CDR3, the DNA is TGCGCCAGCAGCAAGGGACAGTTATCCTACAATGAGCAGTTCTTC.

The gene calls are TRBV30 and TRBJ1-6, with D maybe TRBD1 (5 bases). The CDR3 has 14 residues. The V gene's germline CDR1 is GTSNPN and CDR2 SVGIG (reference sequence). V was clipped by 1 base and J by 6 bases, with 10 bases between them. Here the CDR3 DNA reads TGTGCCTGGAGTGGGGGCCTCCTTAATTCACCCCTCCACTTT. It is translated as CAWSGGLLNSPLHF. The whole variable domain, remainder taken from reference TRBV30 and TRBJ1-6, is SQTIHQWPATLVQPVGSPLSLECTVEGTSNPNLYWYRQAAGRGLQLLFYSVGIGQISSEVPQNLSASRPQDRQFILSSKKLLLSDSGFYLCAWSGGLLNSPLHFGNGTRLTVT.

The genes are TRBV28 and TRBJ1-3; D is unclear. Germline V gives CDR1 MDHEN, CDR2 SYDVKM. V was shortened by 8 bases and J by 9 bases, with 11 bases between the two germline ends. The CDR3 runs to 11 residues. CDR3 nucleotide sequence: TGTGCCAGCCGATCAAGCGTCACCATATATTTT. It translates to CASRSSVTIYF.

The J gene is TRBJ1-3, the V gene TRBV4-3; tentative D call: TRBD1 (5 bases). The CDR3 extends over 14 amino acids. Looked up from germline, CDR1 is LGHNA and CDR2 is YSLEER. V was shortened by 0 bases and J by 3 bases, with 6 bases between the two germline ends. The CDR3 coding sequence is TGCGCCAGCAGCCAAGACAGGGATGGAAACACCATATATTTT. Protein sequence: CASSQDRDGNTIYF.

The rearrangement joins TRBV12-3 or TRBV12-4 to TRBJ1-2; the match to TRBD1 covers 9 bases. J gave up 4 bases and V 7 bases, and 4 bases lay outside the gene matches. CDR3 size: 13 residues. CDR3 sequence reads: CASNDRGGYGYTF. CDR3 in DNA: TGTGCCAGCAACGACAGGGGGGGCTATGGCTACACCTTC.

The CDR3 sequence: CASSESSDIGLSGRPEQYF. CDR3 bases: TGCGCCAGCAGTGAGTCCTCAGACATAGGACTATCCGGGAGGCCCGAGCAGTACTTC. J is TRBJ2-7 and V is TRBV10-2, with 7 bases identical to TRBD2. The CDR3 consists of 19 residues. Looked up from germline, CDR1 is WSHSY and CDR2 is SAAADI. V was pared by 0 bases and J by 6 bases, with 20 bases of the junction left unmatched.

The chain employs TRBV19 and TRBJ1-1; D possibly corresponds to TRBD1 (5 bases). V was trimmed by 6 bases and J by 4 bases, leaving 15 bases between them. Germline CDR1 LNHDA, CDR2 SQIVND (reference sequence). The CDR3 is made up of 14 amino acids. The DNA of the CDR3 is TGTGCCAGTAGCTGGAGGGGAGAGGGCACTGAAGCTTTCTTT. This codes for CASSWRGEGTEAFF.

The chain carries TRBV10-3 and TRBJ1-5; 12 nucleotides line up with TRBD1. With V trimmed by 4 bases and J by 6 bases, 4 bases remained unmatched. The CDR3 is 15 residues long. CDR1 is ENHRY, CDR2 SYGVKD, per germline. CDR3 coding DNA: TGTGCCATCAGTGGGGGACAGGGGGCCGGTCAGCCCCAGCATTTT. Translating it yields CAISGGQGAGQPQHF.

J is TRBJ1-6 and V is TRBV11-2; D gene unclear. The CDR3 has 14 amino acids. Trimming shortened V by 3 bases and J by 6 bases, and 9 bases separated the two germline ends. Germline values: CDR1 SGHAT, CDR2 FQNNGV. CDR3 coding DNA: TGTGCCAGCAGCTTCCAGGCGCTTAATTCACCCCTCCACTTT. As protein: CASSFQALNSPLHF.